A single sample gave rise to the 30 T cell receptor beta chains below, sequenced in a study of shared clonotypes between healthy human individuals. The protocol was immunoSEQ multiplex PCR, while the TCRdb copy is restricted to in-frame clones and leaves out a portion. The repertoire has some 380,000 clones, roughly 96% of them found once; the top ten carry around 0.29%. The sequencing sample was made of memory CD8+ T cells sorted from blood. The subset here: CD45RO+ cells pooled with CCR7-negative TemRA cells. These receptors originate from a man between 25 and 39 years old in good health.

The J gene is TRBJ2-1, the V gene TRBV7-3, with TRBD1 matching 9 bases. V lost 5 bases, J lost 4 bases, and 6 bases stayed unmatched. The CDR3 sequence is 15 residues long. Per the germline V gene, CDR1 is SGHTA and CDR2 is FQGTGA. CDR3 bases: TGTGCCAGCAGCCTGGACAGGGGCGTTTACAATGAGCAGTTCTTC. Translated: CASSLDRGVYNEQFF.

To note about this clone: This specimen includes other DNA sequences encoding the same CDR3. The gene calls are TRBV10-3 and TRBJ2-5; D call uncertain. From germline, CDR1 is ENHRY and CDR2 SYGVKD. This CDR3 contains 14 residues. V was clipped by 2 bases and J by 4 bases, with 11 bases between them. The CDR3 DNA reads TGTGCCATCAGTGAGGGCGGTTGGGGAGAGACCCAGTACTTC. Its protein is CAISEGGWGETQYF.

The CDR3: CASSLAGLADNEQFF. Written as DNA, the CDR3 is TGTGCCAGCAGCTTAGCGGGACTAGCGGACAATGAGCAGTTCTTC. The chain employs TRBV7-3 and TRBJ2-1; TRBD2 agrees at 11 bases. This CDR3 has 15 amino acids. V gave up 2 bases and J gave up 5 bases; unmatched junction bases: 2. CDR1 and CDR2 (germline): SGHTA, FQGTGA.

The chain carries TRBV5-6 and TRBJ2-7; D gene unclear. Germline CDR1 is SGHDT and CDR2 is YYEEEE. This CDR3 has 11 amino acids. V was trimmed by 0 bases and J by 7 bases, leaving 5 bases between them. In nucleotides, the CDR3 is TGTGCCAGCAGCTTGGTCCAGGAGCAGTACTTC. Translated, it gives CASSLVQEQYF.

The V gene is TRBV28, the J gene TRBJ1-2; D possibly corresponds to TRBD1 (5 bases). V lost 6 bases and J lost 8, with 19 bases in between. The V gene's germline CDR1 is MDHEN and CDR2 SYDVKM. The CDR3 has 14 residues. CDR3 protein: CASSQQPGPLGYTF. The CDR3 nucleotides are TGTGCCAGCAGCCAACAACCGGGACCCCTAGGCTACACCTTC.

The rearrangement links TRBV6-1 to TRBJ2-1; 13 bases map to TRBD2. Losses at the gene ends were 6 bases for V and 6 bases for J; bases not matched to a gene: 2. This CDR3 has 14 amino acids. Per the germline V gene, CDR1 is MNHNS and CDR2 is SASEGT. This CDR3 is CASRLAGGFNEQFF. CDR3 nucleotide sequence: TGTGCCAGCAGACTAGCGGGAGGGTTCAATGAGCAGTTCTTC.

The chain carries TRBV2 and TRBJ2-5, with a possible D match to TRBD2 (5 bases). Germline CDR1 and CDR2: SNHLY and FYNNEI. Trimming took off 7 bases at V and 10 bases at J, with 16 bases between the two ends. The CDR3 is 12 amino acids. CDR3 DNA: TGTGCCAGCACCGAAAGTGGTCGGGGCCAGTACTTC. This translates into CASTESGRGQYF.

The chain links TRBV5-5 to TRBJ2-7, with unresolved D. Trimming took 1 base from V and 0 from J, leaving 14 bases between them. This CDR3 region has 16 residues. Germline loops: CDR1 SGHKS, CDR2 YYEKEE (reference sequence). The CDR3 sequence: CASSLYEGGPSYEQYF. The CDR3 DNA sequence: TGTGCCAGCAGCTTGTATGAAGGCGGTCCCTCCTACGAGCAGTACTTC.

The chain is built from TRBV2 and TRBJ2-2; 7 bases match TRBD1. V shed 4 bases, J shed 1 base, and the junction held 3 bases outside the gene matches. This CDR3 spans 15 amino acids. The germline gives CDR1 SNHLY, CDR2 FYNNEI. This chain's CDR3 is CASSGQGQNTGELFF. DNA of the CDR3: TGTGCCAGCAGTGGACAGGGACAGAACACCGGGGAGCTGTTTTTT.

The chain combines TRBV7-2 with TRBJ2-1; TRBD2 agrees at 14 bases. After removal of 6 bases from V and 8 bases from J, the junction contained 3 bases not matched to a gene. Germline CDR1 SGHTA, CDR2 FQGNSA. CDR3 length: 14 residues. In DNA form, the CDR3 reads TGTGCCAGCAGAAGACTAGCGGGAGGGCATGAGCAGTTCTTC. The encoded protein is CASRRLAGGHEQFF.

The chain is built from TRBV6-6 and TRBJ1-3; possibly TRBD1 for D (5 bases). The CDR3 contains 15 residues. Germline loops: CDR1 MNHNY, CDR2 SVGAGI (reference sequence). V was pared by 0 bases and J by 1 base, with 7 bases between. In DNA, the CDR3 is TGTGCCAGCAGTTACTCGGGGGGGTCTGGAAACACCATATATTTT. Protein sequence: CASSYSGGSGNTIYF.

Note on this clone: The junction differs from germline at one of its ends, possibly a read error. V is TRBV18 and J is TRBJ2-7; D gene ambiguous. Germline CDR1 and CDR2: KGHSH and LQKENI. This CDR3 region has 14 residues. CDR3 sequence reads: CANSPSPALNEQYF. The CDR3 DNA follows: TGTGCCAACTCACCGAGTCCTGCCCTAAATGAGCAGTACTTC.

The chain uses TRBV4-1 and TRBJ2-3, with D possibly TRBD2 on 5 matching bases. The CDR3 extends over 15 amino acids. Germline CDR1 is MGHRA and CDR2 is YSYEKL. The V end lost 1 base, the J end lost 0 bases, and 8 bases lay between the germline ends. CDR3 bases: TGCGCCAGCAGCCAAGTGGGAGCTAGCACAGATACGCAGTATTTT. Translating it yields CASSQVGASTDTQYF.

This chain links TRBV9 with TRBJ2-3, with 10 positions matching TRBD2. This CDR3 has 15 amino acids. Trimming took 3 bases from V and 1 from J; bases not matched to a gene: 2. Germline CDR1 reads SGDLS; CDR2 reads YYNGEE. The CDR3 spells CASSGTSGRTDTQYF. The CDR3 nucleotides are TGTGCCAGCAGCGGGACTAGCGGCCGCACAGATACGCAGTATTTT.

The rearrangement joins TRBV20-1 to TRBJ2-1; weak D call: TRBD2 (5 bases). The CDR3 has 11 amino acids. V was shortened by 3 bases and J by 9 bases, with 9 bases between the two germline ends. CDR1 is DFQATT, CDR2 SNEGSKA, per germline (reference sequence). CDR3 region: CSASLAGEQFF. CDR3 bases: TGCAGTGCTAGCCTAGCTGGTGAGCAGTTCTTC.

CDR3 DNA sequence: TGTGCCAGCAGCGTCTCAACCCGGGGCCGGAGGATCAATGAGCAGTTCTTC. Translation gives CASSVSTRGRRINEQFF. The chain recombines TRBV9 with TRBJ2-1; perhaps D is TRBD1 or TRBD2 (5 bases each). This CDR3 is built from 17 residues. V was pared by 2 bases and J by 6 bases, with 21 bases between. Germline CDR1 and CDR2: SGDLS and YYNGEE.

The V call is TRBV30, the J call TRBJ2-2; D not resolved. In germline, CDR1 is GTSNPN, CDR2 SVGIG (reference sequence). The CDR3 has 15 residues. V was pared by 0 bases and J by 5 bases, with 13 bases between. CDR3 nucleotides: TGTGCCTGGAGTGTCCTACCCACCGGGACCGGGGAGCTGTTTTTT. Translation gives CAWSVLPTGTGELFF.

V is TRBV30 and J is TRBJ2-5, with TRBD2 identical over 9 bases. CDR3 length: 15 residues. Germline V gene lookup returns CDR1 GTSNPN and CDR2 SVGIG (reference sequence). Trimming cost V 4 bases and J 5 bases; bases outside gene matches: 11. The CDR3 protein is CAWIPQGSGSETQYF. The CDR3 DNA sequence: TGTGCCTGGATCCCCCAGGGTAGCGGGAGTGAGACCCAGTACTTC.

This rearrangement joins TRBV11-2 to TRBJ1-5; TRBD1 matches at 7 bases. Unmatched junction bases numbered 9, after V lost 6 bases and J lost 7 bases. The CDR3 consists of 14 residues. Germline V gene lookup returns CDR1 SGHAT and CDR2 FQNNGV. CDR3 loop: CASSSTGARQPQHF. DNA for the CDR3: TGTGCCAGCAGTTCCACAGGGGCTCGGCAGCCCCAGCATTTT.

The V gene is TRBV5-1, the J gene TRBJ2-3; 7 bases line up with TRBD2. Trimming at V came to 1 base and at J to 0 bases, leaving 11 bases not matched to a gene. CDR1 is SGHRS and CDR2 is YFSETQ in the germline V gene. The CDR3 loop spans 18 amino acids. The CDR3 region has the DNA TGCGCCAGCAGCTTGCCAACTCCGGGAGCGGGAAGCACAGATACGCAGTATTTT. The encoded protein is CASSLPTPGAGSTDTQYF.

The chain links TRBV5-1 to TRBJ1-5; D is unresolved. The ends were cut back, 2 bases at V and 2 bases at J, with 11 bases in the middle. The CDR3 has 15 residues. Germline V gene sequence: CDR1 SGHRS, CDR2 YFSETQ. CDR3 protein: CASSLGPLGNQPQHF. CDR3 coding DNA: TGCGCCAGCAGCTTAGGTCCCTTAGGCAATCAGCCCCAGCATTTT.

This chain connects TRBV5-1 to TRBJ2-1; no reliable D call. Trimming pared 1 base from V and 9 bases from J, leaving 17 bases between. CDR3 size: 15 residues. CDR1 and CDR2 from the germline V gene are SGHRS and YFSETQ. This chain's CDR3 is CASSLLRPRSGEQFF. Written as DNA, the CDR3 is TGCGCCAGCAGCTTGTTGCGGCCCAGGAGTGGTGAGCAGTTCTTC.

The chain uses TRBV29-1 and TRBJ2-1; 7 bases match TRBD2. The trim removed 2 bases at V and 4 bases at J, leaving 11 bases unmatched. CDR1 is SQVTM, CDR2 ANQGSEA, per germline. The CDR3 runs to 16 residues. The CDR3 DNA reads TGCAGCGTTGAACGGTTGGGGGGGAAATCTTACAATGAGCAGTTCTTC. Amino acid sequence: CSVERLGGKSYNEQFF.

This sequence joins TRBV10-3 and TRBJ2-3; D perhaps matches TRBD2 (6 bases). Germline V CDR1 and CDR2: ENHRY, SYGVKD. The CDR3 covers 13 residues. The V gene lost 6 bases and the J gene lost 3 bases, with 10 bases spanning the gap. The CDR3, as DNA: TGTGCCATCAGCCGGGGGATAACAGATACGCAGTATTTT. This codes for CAISRGITDTQYF.

This chain joins TRBV5-1 and TRBJ2-1; D not resolved. The ends were cut back, 0 bases at V and 6 bases at J, with 7 bases in the middle. From germline, CDR1 is SGHRS and CDR2 YFSETQ. This CDR3 has 13 amino acids. In nucleotides, the CDR3 is TGCGCCAGCAGCTTGGACTATCTCAATGAGCAGTTCTTC. Its protein is CASSLDYLNEQFF. The variable domain in full, with the rest retrieved from reference TRBV5-1 and TRBJ2-1, is KAGVTQTPRYLIKTRGQQVTLSCSPISGHRSVSWYQQTPGQGLQFLFEYFSETQRNKGNFPGRFSGRQFSNSRSEMNVSTLELGDSALYLCASSLDYLNEQFFGPGTRLTVL.

The CDR3 spells CASSLLNSVNEQFF. DNA of the CDR3: TGTGCCAGCAGTCTACTAAACTCGGTCAATGAGCAGTTCTTC. The chain joins TRBV28 to TRBJ2-1; D unresolved. The CDR3 covers 14 residues. V was shortened by 5 bases and J by 6 bases, with 14 bases between the two germline ends. CDR1 MDHEN and CDR2 SYDVKM come from the germline V gene.

The V and J genes are TRBV29-1 and TRBJ1-3; tentatively, D is TRBD1 (5 bases). Germline assignment: CDR1 SQVTM and CDR2 ANQGSEA. This CDR3 contains 14 residues. Trimming pared 6 bases from V and 6 bases from J, leaving 18 bases between. This chain's CDR3 is CSVYAGPLENTIYF. CDR3 coding DNA: TGCAGCGTGTATGCAGGGCCCCTTGAAAACACCATATATTTT.

This sequence joins TRBV30 and TRBJ2-4; possibly TRBD1 for D (5 bases). Per the germline V gene, CDR1 is GTSNPN and CDR2 is SVGIG (reference sequence). The CDR3 runs 14 residues. Trimming removed 0 bases from V and 0 bases from J, with 6 bases in between. The CDR3 loop is CAWSVGQAKNIQYF. The CDR3 DNA reads as TGTGCCTGGAGTGTCGGACAAGCCAAAAACATTCAGTACTTC.

This clone showed up just once. The chain recombines TRBV12-5 with TRBJ2-1; tentatively, D is TRBD2 (5 bases). V was shortened by 1 base and J by 13 bases, with 11 bases between the two germline ends. Per germline, CDR1 LGHNT and CDR2 FRNRAP. The CDR3 is 12 residues long. The CDR3 loop is CASGLGLTSQFF. CDR3 DNA: TGTGCTAGTGGTTTGGGACTAACTAGTCAGTTCTTC.

The V gene is TRBV11-2, the J gene TRBJ2-7, with no clear D. Looked up from germline, CDR1 is SGHAT and CDR2 is FQNNGV. Trimming pared 3 bases from V and 4 bases from J, leaving 10 bases between. This CDR3 is 13 amino acids long. Here the CDR3 reads CASSFHNPYEQYF. DNA for the CDR3: TGTGCCAGCAGCTTTCACAACCCTTACGAGCAGTACTTC. Based on the CDR3 plus reference TRBV11-2 and TRBJ2-7, the full variable domain is EAGVAQSPRYKIIEKRQSVAFWCNPISGHATLYWYQQILGQGPKLLIQFQNNGVVDDSQLPKDRFSAERLKGVDSTLKIQPAKLEDSAVYLCASSFHNPYEQYFGPGTRLTVT.